Following are 28 T cell receptor beta chains from one sample sequenced in a study of blood T cell repertoires in COVID-19 (dated by TCRdb to the early 2020s). Library preparation employed the immunoSEQ multiplex PCR assay. Entries here come from immuneACCESS through TCRdb and include only in-frame sequences with V and J called. Some clones fail to appear in such tables; in the studies checked, an unresolved V gene covers under half of the shortfall, and the cause of the remainder is unknown. Counted in this sample were a few hundred thousand clones; 70% to 90% of them appeared once. About 9.3% of the sample comes from the top ten. Sequenced material: PBMCs or T cells enriched from blood (not recorded which). These receptors were taken from a middle-aged man who had recovered from COVID-19.

This chain uses TRBV30 with TRBJ1-3, with D possibly matching TRBD1 (5 bases). This CDR3 has 10 amino acids. Trimming shortened V by 5 bases and J by 8 bases, and 7 bases separated the two germline ends. Germline V CDR1 and CDR2: GTSNPN, SVGIG (reference sequence). CDR3 sequence: CAWGADTIYF. For the CDR3, the DNA is TGTGCCTGGGGGGCGGACACCATATATTTT. Based on the CDR3 plus reference TRBV30 and TRBJ1-3, the full variable domain is SQTIHQWPATLVQPVGSPLSLECTVEGTSNPNLYWYRQAAGRGLQLLFYSVGIGQISSEVPQNLSASRPQDRQFILSSKKLLLSDSGFYLCAWGADTIYFGEGSWLTVV.

J is TRBJ1-5 and V is TRBV28; D perhaps matches TRBD1 (5 bases). The germline gives CDR1 MDHEN, CDR2 SYDVKM. The V and J ends lost 5 bases and 3 bases respectively, with 17 bases between them. The CDR3 spans 16 residues. CDR3 coding DNA: TGTGCCAGCAGTCGCGGGGGAGGGAAACACAATCAGCCCCAGCATTTT. As protein: CASSRGGGKHNQPQHF.

DNA for the CDR3: TGTGCCAGCAGTCAGGTCCAGACCCAGTACTTC. This translates into CASSQVQTQYF. The genes are TRBV2 and TRBJ2-5, with D unclear. V shed 5 bases and J shed 6 bases, with 7 bases lying between them. This CDR3 contains 11 residues. The germline V gene encodes CDR1 SNHLY and CDR2 FYNNEI.

The CDR3 region is CSAKGQSTEAFF. CDR3 coding DNA: TGCAGCGCCAAGGGACAGTCGACTGAAGCTTTCTTT. V and J are TRBV29-1 and TRBJ1-1; TRBD1 agrees at 7 bases. Germline CDR1 is SQVTM and CDR2 is ANQGSEA. The CDR3 is 12 residues long. J was trimmed by 5 bases and V by 7 bases; bases with no gene match: 7.

The V and J genes are TRBV10-3 and TRBJ1-2; TRBD1 aligns across 11 bases. This CDR3 has 13 residues. V shed 6 bases, J shed 4 bases, and the junction held 1 base outside the gene matches. Germline V lookup: CDR1 ENHRY, CDR2 SYGVKD. This CDR3 reads CAIRGTGGYGYTF. The DNA of the CDR3 is TGTGCCATCAGGGGGACAGGGGGCTATGGCTACACCTTC.

V gene TRBV18 combines with J gene TRBJ1-6, with D perhaps TRBD1 (5 bases). The length of the CDR3 is 16 residues. V was clipped by 3 bases and J by 7 bases, with 16 bases between them. Germline V CDR1 and CDR2: KGHSH, LQKENI. CDR3 protein: CASSPTSTASNSPLHF. The CDR3 nucleotides are TGTGCCAGCTCACCCACCTCGACAGCGTCAAATTCACCCCTCCACTTT.

This chain connects TRBV6-5 to TRBJ2-1, with D unresolved. Germline V gene sequence: CDR1 MNHEY, CDR2 SVGAGI. Trimming pared 2 bases from V and 12 bases from J, leaving 8 bases between. CDR3 length: 11 residues. The DNA for the CDR3 is TGTGCCAGCAGTTACGCGCGGAGGCAGTTCTTC. Residues: CASSYARRQFF.

This clone was detected only a few times. The chain has TRBV19 and TRBJ1-2; D is uncertain. The V gene lost 3 bases and the J gene lost 4 bases, with 9 bases spanning the gap. The CDR3 totals 13 residues. Germline V gives CDR1 LNHDA, CDR2 SQIVND (reference sequence). CDR3: CASSMAGPYGYTF. CDR3 DNA sequence: TGTGCCAGTAGTATGGCGGGCCCCTATGGCTACACCTTC. Combining the CDR3 with reference TRBV19 and TRBJ1-2 gives the whole variable domain DGGITQSPKYLFRKEGQNVTLSCEQNLNHDAMYWYRQDPGQGLRLIYYSQIVNDFQKGDIAEGYSVSREKKESFPLTVTSAQKNPTAFYLCASSMAGPYGYTFGSGTRLTVV.

This chain uses TRBV10-2 with TRBJ2-5, with 9 positions matching TRBD2. Unmatched junction bases numbered 4, after V lost 6 bases and J lost 2 bases. CDR1 is WSHSY and CDR2 is SAAADI in the germline V gene. This CDR3 is built from 14 residues. CDR3 coding DNA: TGCGCCAGCAGAAGCGGGAGGCTTCAAGAGACCCAGTACTTC. Translating gives CASRSGRLQETQYF.

The chain couples TRBV19 to TRBJ1-5; D uncertain. The CDR3 has 12 amino acids. Trimming left V 9 bases short and J 3 bases short, with 9 bases between. CDR1 LNHDA and CDR2 SQIVND come from the germline V gene (reference sequence). The CDR3 here is CASLSYNQPQHF. CDR3 DNA sequence: TGTGCCAGCCTAAGTTACAATCAGCCCCAGCATTTT.

V usage is TRBV6-2 or TRBV6-3 and J usage is TRBJ2-1; TRBD1 might be the D (6 bases). V lost 1 base and J lost 4, with 11 bases in between. The CDR3 totals 15 residues. The germline V gene encodes CDR1 MNHEY and CDR2 SVGEGT. The CDR3: CASSYFGTPYNEQFF. The CDR3, as DNA: TGTGCCAGCAGTTACTTTGGGACACCGTACAATGAGCAGTTCTTC.

This rearrangement joins TRBV2 to TRBJ2-2, with unresolved D. This CDR3 is built from 14 residues. V was cut by 8 bases and J by 1 base, with 11 bases left in between. The germline gives CDR1 SNHLY, CDR2 FYNNEI. CDR3 nucleotides: TGTGCCAGCGGTAGCTGGCAGAACACCGGGGAGCTGTTTTTT. It is translated as CASGSWQNTGELFF.

The chain's CDR3 is CATSEGGQPQHF. CDR3 nucleotides: TGTGCCACCAGTGAAGGGGGTCAGCCCCAGCATTTT. The J gene is TRBJ1-5, the V gene TRBV24-1, with D possibly being TRBD1 (6 bases). CDR3 length: 12 residues. Germline-derived CDR1 and CDR2 are KGHDR and SFDVKD. Trimming took 4 bases from V and 6 from J, leaving 6 bases between them.

The chain employs TRBV5-1 and TRBJ1-4; 7 bases are a match to TRBD1. The CDR3 is made up of 15 amino acids. CDR1 and CDR2 (germline): SGHRS, YFSETQ. Germline trimming cut 4 bases from V and 0 bases from J; bases unmatched to any gene: 3. DNA of the CDR3: TGCGCCAGCAGCCCGCAGGGGGCAACTAATGAAAAACTGTTTTTT. The encoded protein is CASSPQGATNEKLFF.

V gene TRBV18 combines with J gene TRBJ1-3; the D is unclear. The V gene's germline CDR1 is KGHSH and CDR2 LQKENI. This CDR3 region has 13 residues. V lost 6 bases, J lost 11 bases, and 17 bases lay in between. CDR3 bases: TGTGCCAGCTCGCAAGAGCGGTACGACGCCATATATTTT. Amino acids: CASSQERYDAIYF.

The chain couples TRBV5-4 to TRBJ2-7, with 11 bases that match TRBD2. CDR3 length: 13 residues. CDR1 and CDR2 from the germline V gene are SGHNT and YYREEE (reference sequence). J was trimmed by 5 bases and V by 5 bases; bases with no gene match: 3. CDR3 protein: CASSSGLADEQYF. Written as DNA, the CDR3 is TGTGCCAGCAGTTCGGGACTAGCGGACGAGCAGTACTTC.

The chain joins TRBV6-5 to TRBJ2-7; TRBD2 is a possible D gene (6 bases). Between the trimmed V and J ends, which lost 6 bases and 3 bases, there was a span of 12 bases. Germline V lookup: CDR1 MNHEY, CDR2 SVGAGI. The CDR3 length is 13 residues. This CDR3 reads CASSRLGNYEQYF. As DNA, the CDR3 is TGTGCCAGCAGCAGACTAGGAAACTACGAGCAGTACTTC.

The chain has TRBV2 and TRBJ2-7, with D tentatively TRBD2 (5 bases). The CDR3 has 12 amino acids. Germline lookup yields CDR1 SNHLY and CDR2 FYNNEI. Between the trimmed V and J ends, which lost 2 bases and 7 bases, there was a span of 9 bases. This chain's CDR3 is CASSETGIEQYF. The CDR3 DNA is TGTGCCAGCAGTGAAACGGGGATAGAGCAGTACTTC.

Note on this clone: The sample has other DNA sequences that encode this CDR3 too. CDR3 bases: TGTGCCAGCAGTCTTAGCGGTAGCTCCTACGAGCAGTACTTC. Its protein is CASSLSGSSYEQYF. The genes are TRBV27 and TRBJ2-7, with D maybe TRBD2 (6 bases). V was shortened by 5 bases and J by 0 bases, with 11 bases between the two germline ends. Germline values: CDR1 MNHEY, CDR2 SMNVEV (reference sequence). The CDR3 is made up of 14 amino acids.

This clone is termed medium-sized (0.01 to 0.1%). The rearrangement joins TRBV28 to TRBJ2-5, with 7 bases aligning to TRBD1. V was clipped by 7 bases and J by 3 bases; unmatched bases: 11. The CDR3 covers 15 residues. Germline CDR1 and CDR2: MDHEN and SYDVKM. The CDR3 loop is CASTGRGSLEETQYF. As DNA, the CDR3 is TGTGCCAGCACGGGCAGGGGGTCTCTTGAAGAGACCCAGTACTTC.

The V gene is TRBV6-5, the J gene TRBJ1-5; unclear D gene. Germline CDR1 reads MNHEY; CDR2 reads SVGAGI. This CDR3 spans 15 amino acids. Between the trimmed V and J ends, which lost 0 bases and 5 bases, there was a span of 11 bases. As DNA, the CDR3 is TGTGCCAGCAGTTACTCTGGAGGGTCCGATCAGCCCCAGCATTTT. Protein sequence: CASSYSGGSDQPQHF.

A few counts support this clone. This chain links TRBV5-1 with TRBJ2-7; D gene ambiguous. Looked up from germline, CDR1 is SGHRS and CDR2 is YFSETQ. The CDR3 is 15 residues long. Trimming took off 0 bases at V and 2 bases at J, with 12 bases between the two ends. CDR3 sequence reads: CASSLGGVMTYEQYF. In DNA form, the CDR3 reads TGCGCCAGCAGCTTGGGAGGCGTTATGACCTACGAGCAGTACTTC.

V and J are TRBV7-9 and TRBJ2-3; TRBD2 matches at 7 bases. From germline, CDR1 is SEHNR and CDR2 FQNEAQ (reference sequence). The V gene end was trimmed by 5 bases and the J gene end by 1 base; junction bases not matched to a gene: 9. The CDR3 spans 16 residues. For the CDR3, the DNA is TGTGCCAGCAGCCCCCGACTAGCTGGGGGCACAGATACGCAGTATTTT. It yields the protein CASSPRLAGGTDTQYF. Full variable domain (remainder filled in from reference TRBV7-9 and TRBJ2-3): DTGVSQNPRHKITKRGQNVTFRCDPISEHNRLYWYRQTLGQGPEFLTYFQNEAQLEKSRLLSDRFSAERPKGSFSTLEIQRTEQGDSAMYLCASSPRLAGGTDTQYFGPGTRLTVL.

This chain uses TRBV12-5 with TRBJ2-3; 9 nucleotides align to TRBD1. V lost 3 bases, J lost 6 bases, and 16 bases stayed unmatched. The CDR3 runs to 18 residues. Germline V gene data show CDR1 as LGHNT and CDR2 as FRNRAP. The chain's CDR3 is CASGLPREWDRESDTQYF. The CDR3 coding sequence is TGTGCTAGTGGTTTACCCCGGGAGTGGGACAGGGAATCCGATACGCAGTATTTT. The full variable domain, in which reference TRBV12-5 and TRBJ2-3 provide the parts outside the CDR3, is DARVTQTPRHKVTEMGQEVTMRCQPILGHNTVFWYRQTMMQGLELLAYFRNRAPLDDSGMPKDRFSAEMPDATLATLKIQPSEPRDSAVYFCASGLPREWDRESDTQYFGPGTRLTVL.

V and J are TRBV10-1 and TRBJ2-7; 7 nucleotides align to TRBD1. Trimming cost V 6 bases and J 0 bases; bases outside gene matches: 2. In germline, CDR1 is WNHNN, CDR2 SYGVQD (reference sequence). The CDR3 totals 13 residues. The CDR3 reads CASSPGGSYEQYF. Here the CDR3 DNA reads TGCGCCAGCAGCCCAGGGGGCTCCTACGAGCAGTACTTC.

J is TRBJ1-4 and V is TRBV5-5; a weak D match, TRBD1 (5 bases). The V end was cut by 0 bases, the J end by 2 bases, with 11 bases between. From germline, CDR1 is SGHKS and CDR2 YYEKEE (reference sequence). This CDR3 is 16 amino acids long. The CDR3 region is CASSLGPRVTNEKLFF. The CDR3, as DNA: TGTGCCAGCAGCTTGGGTCCCAGGGTCACTAATGAAAAACTGTTTTTT.

This chain uses TRBV2 with TRBJ1-1; D unclear. The CDR3 contains 20 residues. Germline-derived CDR1 and CDR2 are SNHLY and FYNNEI. The V end was cut by 5 bases, the J end by 5 bases, with 33 bases between. CDR3 region: CASSTFPFLSAYDDRTEAFF. The CDR3 region has the DNA TGTGCCAGCAGTACTTTCCCCTTTCTTTCAGCGTACGACGATAGAACTGAAGCTTTCTTT.

The V call is TRBV2, the J call TRBJ2-7; no firm D call. V dropped 4 bases and J dropped 1 base, with 14 bases sitting between them. CDR1 and CDR2 from the germline V gene are SNHLY and FYNNEI. CDR3 length: 15 amino acids. CDR3 in DNA: TGTGCCAGCAGTGTTAGTAGAGACATTTCCTACGAGCAGTACTTC. The encoded protein is CASSVSRDISYEQYF.